This T cell receptor beta chain originates from a study of cytomegalovirus exposure and HLA in healthy donors. For the study at large: Drawn from HLA-typed donors, 65 million to 100 million unique TCRs were held in an early data release.

Trimming removed 6 bases from V and 9 bases from J; junction bases left unmatched: 14. CDR3 size: 14 residues. Germline CDR1 is SGDLS and CDR2 is YYNGEE. Study conclusions and caveats: Apparent HLA restriction characterized most CMV-associated TCR beta chains in a later analysis. Rare TCR sequences dominated, though some public TCRs recurred in many donors. In a later analysis, TCR beta V- and J-gene trimming showed a link to a missense DCLRE1C variant.

Details on this clone: Its antigen is unidentified.

It was with 60 Vbeta and 13 Jbeta primers that the PCR ran. Profiled with immunoSEQ multiplex PCR; TCRdb holds only in-frame clones, not every one. The sample carries about 150,000 clones, around 79% recorded once. The sequence came from a man in his thirties or forties in good health and CMV-seropositive. Sequencing was carried out using PBMCs. The chain has TRBV9 and TRBJ2-7; 8 nucleotides align to TRBD2. CDR3 sequence reads: CASNPGGGPGVQYF. The CDR3 region has the DNA TGTGCCAGCAACCCTGGCGGGGGGCCAGGAGTGCAGTACTTC.